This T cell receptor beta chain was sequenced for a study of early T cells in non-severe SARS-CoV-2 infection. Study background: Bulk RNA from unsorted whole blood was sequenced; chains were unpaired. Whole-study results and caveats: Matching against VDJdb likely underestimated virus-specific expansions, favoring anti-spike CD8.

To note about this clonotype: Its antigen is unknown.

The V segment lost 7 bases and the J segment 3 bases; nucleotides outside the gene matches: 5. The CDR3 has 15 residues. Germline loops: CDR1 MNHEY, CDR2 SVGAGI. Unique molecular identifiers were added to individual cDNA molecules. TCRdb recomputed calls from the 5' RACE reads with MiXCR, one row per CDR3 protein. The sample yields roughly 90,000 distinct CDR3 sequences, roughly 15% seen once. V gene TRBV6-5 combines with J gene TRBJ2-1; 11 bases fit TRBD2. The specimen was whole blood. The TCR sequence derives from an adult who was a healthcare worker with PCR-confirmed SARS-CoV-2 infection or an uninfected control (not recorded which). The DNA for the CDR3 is TGTGCCAGCAACTTAGCGGGGGGGCTCTACAATGAGCAGTTCTTC. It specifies CASNLAGGLYNEQFF.